These T cell receptor beta chains were read from a single sample in a study of blood T cells in healthy people across ages. TCRdb independently ran MiXCR on the 5' RACE reads; one entry per CDR3 protein. The sample includes approximately 2,000,000 distinct CDR3 sequences, 39% seen only once; the top ten take roughly 23%. What was sequenced was blood. The receptors derive from a human donor in good health. CDR3s include the opening cysteine and the closing phenylalanine or tryptophan. The order of the fields is D gene, J gene, V gene, clone size, CDR3 DNA, CDR3 protein. D genes are given only for firm matches. Only part of the rows carry a size: once, few, many, or a class if the clone is expanded.

.,TRBJ1-2,TRBV20-1,.,TGCAGTGCTAGTCAGGGGAGAAATGGCTACACCTTC,CSASQGRNGYTF
.,TRBJ1-6,TRBV11-2,.,TGTGCCAGCAGCTTAGGGGGACCGCCGAATTCACCCCTCCACTTT,CASSLGGPPNSPLHF
TRBD2,TRBJ2-3,TRBV27,.,TGTGCCAGCAGTTCGCCGCGGACTAGCGGGAGTGTGGTCCGCACAGATACGCAGTATTTT,CASSSPRTSGSVVRTDTQYF
.,TRBJ2-5,TRBV6-5,.,TGTGCCAGCAGTTACGCCAGGACCTCTGGGAGAGAGACCCAGTACTTC,CASSYARTSGRETQYF
.,TRBJ2-1,TRBV24-1,.,TGTGCCACCAGTGACCACTACAATGAGCAGTTCTTC,CATSDHYNEQFF
.,TRBJ2-1,TRBV2,.,TGTGCCAGCAGTGAAGAGGTCGGAGCGTACAATGAGCAGTTCTTC,CASSEEVGAYNEQFF
TRBD2,TRBJ2-5,TRBV5-6,many,TGTGCCAGCAGCTTCCTGACTAGCGGAACCCAGTACTTC,CASSFLTSGTQYF
.,TRBJ1-2,TRBV7-9,few,TGTGTCAGCAGCCTAGGGAACAGACCCTCCCTCTATGGCTACACCTTC,CVSSLGNRPSLYGYTF
.,TRBJ2-7,TRBV27,few,TGTGCCAGCAGTTTATCGAGTAACAGATTCTACGAGCAGTACTTC,CASSLSSNRFYEQYF
.,TRBJ1-2,TRBV18,.,TGTGCCAGCTCACCATCAGGGTTGGTGAGCTATGGCTACACCTTC,CASSPSGLVSYGYTF
TRBD1,TRBJ1-2,TRBV13,.,TGTGCCAGCAGCTCCGACAGGGGGCCTGGTTACACCTTC,CASSSDRGPGYTF
TRBD1,TRBJ1-1,TRBV4-2,few,TGTGCCAGCAGCAAACAGGGGAGTGCCACTGAAGCTTTCTTT,CASSKQGSATEAFF
.,TRBJ2-5,TRBV28,.,TGTGCCAGCAGTTTCGGTGGGGGCGAGAAGACCCAGTACTTC,CASSFGGGEKTQYF
TRBD1,TRBJ2-5,TRBV29-1,.,TGCGGCGTCCAGGGGGCAGAGACCCAGTACTTC,CGVQGAETQYF
.,TRBJ1-2,TRBV3-1,.,TGTGCCAGCAGCCAGTCTGGAGGGGATGGCTACACCTTC,CASSQSGGDGYTF
TRBD2,TRBJ2-5,TRBV9,.,TGTGCCAGCAGCGGTGGACTAGCGCCCCGGTCACTCCAAGAGACCCAGTACTTC,CASSGGLAPRSLQETQYF
.,TRBJ2-7,TRBV25-1,many,TGTGCCAGCAGTGAGTCAGGGTACGAGCAGTACTTC,CASSESGYEQYF
.,TRBJ2-7,TRBV13,.,TGTGCCAACAGCTCCATTGACAGGACCTACGAGCAGTACTTC,CANSSIDRTYEQYF
.,TRBJ1-2,TRBV18,.,TGTGCCAGCTCACCGTCGGGACACCCCTATGGCTACACCTTC,CASSPSGHPYGYTF
.,TRBJ2-5,TRBV7-2,.,TGTGCCAGCATCCCACGTCGGGGGTACCAAGAGACCCAGTACTTC,CASIPRRGYQETQYF
.,TRBJ2-7,TRBV12-3/TRBV12-4,.,TGTGCCAGCAGTTTCCCCAATTTAGATGGGTACGAGCAGTACTTC,CASSFPNLDGYEQYF
.,TRBJ2-5,TRBV28,few,TGTGCCAGCAGTTTCACTAGGGACCAAGAGACCCAGTACTTC,CASSFTRDQETQYF